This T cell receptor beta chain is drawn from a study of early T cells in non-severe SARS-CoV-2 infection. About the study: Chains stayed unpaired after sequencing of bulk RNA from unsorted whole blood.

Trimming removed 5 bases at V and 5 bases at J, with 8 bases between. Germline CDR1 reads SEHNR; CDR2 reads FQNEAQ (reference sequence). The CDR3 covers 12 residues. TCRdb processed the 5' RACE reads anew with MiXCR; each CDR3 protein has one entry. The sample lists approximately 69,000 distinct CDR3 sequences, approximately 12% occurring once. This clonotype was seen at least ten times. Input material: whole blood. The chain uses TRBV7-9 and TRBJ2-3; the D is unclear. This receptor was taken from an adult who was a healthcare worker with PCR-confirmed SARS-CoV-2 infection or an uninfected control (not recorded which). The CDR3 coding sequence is TGTGCCAGCAGCACTCTGGGAGATACGCAGTATTTT. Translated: CASSTLGDTQYF.